This is a list of T cell receptor beta chains from one sample in a study of blood T cell repertoires in COVID-19. Profiled with immunoSEQ multiplex PCR; TCRdb holds only in-frame clones, not every one. The sample carries a few hundred thousand clones, 91% recorded once. The source material was PBMCs or T cells enriched from blood (not recorded which). These receptors were obtained from a woman aged 40 to 55 who had been exposed to COVID-19. Both conserved end residues are part of each CDR3. D genes are given only for firm matches. Size is omitted from some rows. Given values are once, few, many or a class for expanded clones.

.	TRBJ1-1	TRBD1	TRBV7-2	CASSANRGWNTEAFF	TGTGCCAGCAGCGCAAACAGGGGGTGGAACACTGAAGCTTTCTTT
.	TRBJ1-4	.	TRBV18	CASAVSATAEELFF	TGTGCCAGCGCCGTTTCGGCAACGGCAGAGGAACTGTTTTTT
once	TRBJ1-5	.	TRBV30	CAWSRTAKDQPQHF	TGTGCCTGGAGTCGGACAGCTAAGGATCAGCCCCAGCATTTT
.	TRBJ2-3	TRBD2	TRBV3-1/TRBV3-2	CASSQSGGTDTQYF	TGTGCCAGCAGCCAAAGCGGGGGCACAGATACGCAGTATTTT
.	TRBJ2-4	.	TRBV10-3	CAISERLYEGKNIQYF	TGTGCCATCAGTGAACGTCTCTACGAGGGCAAAAACATTCAGTACTTC
.	TRBJ1-3	TRBD1	TRBV7-3	CASSLQGTGNTIYF	TGTGCCAGCAGCCTACAGGGGACTGGAAACACCATATATTTT
once	TRBJ1-1	.	TRBV12-3/TRBV12-4	CASNKQGTAEAFF	TGTGCCAGCAACAAGCAGGGCACCGCTGAAGCTTTCTTT
.	TRBJ1-4	.	TRBV5-1	CASSLGEAPSTNEKLFF	TGCGCCAGCAGCTTGGGAGAGGCCCCGTCGACTAATGAAAAACTGTTTTTT
.	TRBJ1-1	TRBD1	TRBV5-1	CASSQQGVNTEAFF	TGCGCCAGCAGCCAGCAGGGGGTGAACACTGAAGCTTTCTTT
.	TRBJ1-1	TRBD1	TRBV7-2	CASSWTGLTEAFF	TGTGCCAGCAGCTGGACAGGGCTCACTGAAGCTTTCTTT
.	TRBJ2-5	.	TRBV30	CAWAQGETQYF	TGTGCCTGGGCCCAGGGTGAGACCCAGTACTTC
.	TRBJ2-4	TRBD1	TRBV6-1	CASSGDRGLAKNIQYF	TGTGCCAGCAGTGGCGACAGGGGGCTGGCCAAAAACATTCAGTACTTC
.	TRBJ1-6	.	TRBV10-3	CAIIYPEGNGHSTYNSPLHF	TGTGCCATCATTTACCCAGAGGGCAATGGGCATAGCACCTATAATTCACCCCTCCACTTT
.	TRBJ1-2	TRBD1	TRBV15	CATSRYMTGEDGYTF	TGTGCCACCAGCAGATACATGACAGGGGAAGATGGCTACACCTTC
.	TRBJ1-1	.	TRBV19	CASSPSGGTEAFF	TGTGCCAGTAGCCCGAGCGGAGGCACTGAAGCTTTCTTT
.	TRBJ2-2	.	TRBV19	CASSPGWGELFF	TGTGCCAGTAGTCCCGGGTGGGGGGAGCTGTTTTTT
.	TRBJ2-3	TRBD2	TRBV7-6	CASSALSRGGTDTQYF	TGTGCCAGCAGCGCGCTATCACGGGGGGGTACAGATACGCAGTATTTT
.	TRBJ2-3	TRBD2	TRBV7-4	CASSLPGLAGGPFYPDTQYF	TGTGCCAGCAGCTTACCGGGACTAGCGGGAGGGCCCTTTTATCCAGATACGCAGTATTTT
.	TRBJ2-7	TRBD1	TRBV12-5	CASGSTGGWYEQYF	TGTGCTAGTGGTTCCACAGGGGGCTGGTACGAGCAGTACTTC
.	TRBJ1-5	TRBD1	TRBV7-8	CASSLRQGTSNQPQHF	TGTGCCAGCAGCTTACGACAGGGGACTAGCAATCAGCCCCAGCATTTT
.	TRBJ1-3	.	TRBV30	CAWGQAGNTIYF	TGTGCCTGGGGCCAGGCAGGAAACACCATATATTTT
.	TRBJ1-5	.	TRBV21-1	CASSKGLGSELNQPQHF	TGTGCCAGCAGCAAAGGACTCGGCTCAGAGCTCAATCAGCCCCAGCATTTT
.	TRBJ2-7	TRBD1	TRBV7-9	CASSFVAGTGDYEQYF	TGTGCCAGCAGCTTTGTCGCCGGGACAGGCGACTACGAGCAGTACTTC
.	TRBJ1-2	.	TRBV12-3/TRBV12-4	CASSWEFSYGYTF	TGTGCCAGCAGCTGGGAGTTTAGCTATGGCTACACCTTC
.	TRBJ1-4	TRBD1	TRBV11-2	CASSIRPTGVNEKLFF	TGTGCCAGCAGCATTAGACCCACAGGGGTTAATGAAAAACTGTTTTTT